The clone carrying this T cell receptor (beta chain) has at least ten counts. Antigen unknown. The data belong to a study of T-cell memory formation after mild COVID-19. Across the whole study: In these data, TCR clusters were largely donor specific. Whole-study findings and limits: Clones that contracted from day 15 to 85 had balanced CD4/CD8; later expanders were CD4+ biased. Among contracting clones, CD4+ were mainly CM/EM and CD8+ enriched in EMRA.

The authors produced TCR alpha and TCR beta cDNA libraries with sample barcodes and UMIs by 5'RACE using constant-segment primers. TCRdb re-analysed the 5' RACE reads in MiXCR, keeping a single row per CDR3 protein. The table has hundreds of thousands of distinct CDR3 sequences, about 20% seen once. The V end was cut by 5 bases, the J end by 0 bases, with 15 bases between. The CDR3 is made up of 15 amino acids. The V gene's germline CDR1 is SGHRS and CDR2 YFSETQ. The V gene is TRBV5-1, the J gene TRBJ2-7; TRBD1 or TRBD2 may be the D gene (5 bases each). The TCR was taken from a man aged 18 to 29 who had mild COVID-19 (a few samples of this study predate the infection). Cell type and time point are not known. The specimen sequenced was PBMCs or a T cell subset sorted from them (not recorded which). CDR3 amino acids: CASSPGTYSSYEQYF. The CDR3 DNA sequence: TGCGCCAGCAGTCCTGGGACCTATAGCTCCTACGAGCAGTACTTC.